This T cell receptor (beta chain) originates from a study of T cell responses to AZD1222 COVID-19 vaccine. Germline values: CDR1 MGHRA, CDR2 YSYEKL. V was trimmed by 5 bases and J by 6 bases, leaving 19 bases between them. The CDR3 has 15 amino acids. Some clones are missing from TCRdb's copy, which holds only in-frame ones; the method was immunoSEQ multiplex PCR. Of about 94,000 clones listed, about 88% are singletons. The sequences come from peripheral blood, collected on day 0 of AZD1222 vaccination. The clonotype originates from an adult in good health. The chain is built from TRBV4-1 and TRBJ1-1; D is ambiguous. The CDR3 bases are TGCGCCAGCAGCGCAAGTCCCGACGAGGTCGCTGAAGCTTTCTTT. It translates to CASSASPDEVAEAFF.